This T cell receptor beta chain was retrieved from a study of cytomegalovirus exposure and HLA in healthy donors. Study-wide results and caveats: By a later analysis, the bulk of CMV-associated TCR beta chains appeared HLA-restricted. According to a later analysis, donors in an Asian-associated ancestry cluster reportedly had fewer N-insertions than the approximately 730-donor mean. In an earlier analysis, in some 600 donors, most V segments appeared productive either ~87% or ~30% of the time. CMV serostatus was the only recorded immune exposure for donors.

The CDR3 consists of 14 residues. Between the trimmed V and J ends, which lost 5 bases and 3 bases, there was a span of 14 bases. Germline assignment: CDR1 SEHNR and CDR2 FQNEAQ (reference sequence). Turning to this clone: The antigen remains undetermined.

PCR employed 60 Vbeta and 13 Jbeta primers. Assay: immunoSEQ multiplex PCR; the TCRdb copy retains only in-frame clones and omits some. Here the sample spans about 160,000 clones, 80% to 85% being singletons. V usage is TRBV7-9 and J usage is TRBJ2-7, with D possibly being TRBD2 (6 bases). This TCR was sampled from a man aged 25-45 years in good health and CMV-seronegative. Sequencing was performed on PBMCs. CDR3 loop: CASSPGTGVYEQYF. CDR3 nucleotide sequence: TGTGCCAGCAGCCCAGGGACGGGGGTCTACGAGCAGTACTTC.